The rows below give T cell receptor beta chains drawn from one sample of a study of coeliac disease. Measured with immunoSEQ multiplex PCR; TCRdb has only the in-frame clones, and not every one. This table holds about 8,700 clones, 67% found once. Sequenced sample: lamina propria lymphocytes from the gut. The receptors come from a woman aged 55 to 70 with celiac disease. CDR3s include the opening cysteine and the closing phenylalanine or tryptophan. The D gene is left open where the match is weak. Expanded clones get a size class; other rows say once, few or many, or leave the size out.

v_call	clone_size	j_call	d_call	cdr3_nt	cdr3_aa
TRBV5-1	-	TRBJ1-1	TRBD1	TGCGCCAGTAGCTCAACAGGGGTTACTGAAGCTTTCTTT	CASSSTGVTEAFF
TRBV19	-	TRBJ2-7	TRBD2	TGTGCCAGTAGTCCGGGACTAGCGGCGCTGGCCGCGTACGAGCAGTACTTC	CASSPGLAALAAYEQYF
TRBV5-4	-	TRBJ1-4	-	TGTGCCAGCAGCTTGGGCGGGGCTCGTGCAACTAATGAAAAACTGTTTTTT	CASSLGGARATNEKLFF
TRBV11-2	-	TRBJ1-1	-	TGTGCCAGCAGCTCCGGGGGGGGCGCGCAGATAGCTTTCTTT	CASSSGGGAQIAFF
TRBV7-3	-	TRBJ2-7	TRBD1	TGTGCCAGCAGCTTATCGACAGGGGGCGATTCCTCCTACGAGCAGTACTTC	CASSLSTGGDSSYEQYF
TRBV9	-	TRBJ1-4	TRBD1	TGTGCCAGCAGCGCGGGACAGGGCCGAGCTAATGAAAAACTGTTTTTT	CASSAGQGRANEKLFF
TRBV14	-	TRBJ1-2	-	TGTGCCAGCAGCCAAGCAGGGGTCCATGGCTACACCTTC	CASSQAGVHGYTF
TRBV7-2	-	TRBJ1-1	TRBD1	TGTGCCAGCAGCCCCCAGACAGGGGTGAACACTGAAGCTTTCTTT	CASSPQTGVNTEAFF
TRBV11-2	-	TRBJ2-7	TRBD2	TGTGCCAGCAGCCCCCTCGGTCGGGGGGACGAGCAGTACTTC	CASSPLGRGDEQYF
TRBV6-6	-	TRBJ2-1	TRBD2	TGTGCCAGCAGCACCCCTCTAGCGGAGACTTACAATGAGCAGTTCTTC	CASSTPLAETYNEQFF
TRBV7-2	-	TRBJ2-7	-	TGTGCCAGCAGCCCTAGGGACACGCACTACGAGCAGTACTTC	CASSPRDTHYEQYF
TRBV11-1	-	TRBJ2-3	-	TGTGCCAGCACCGGGAAGGCTTCCACAGATACGCAGTATTTT	CASTGKASTDTQYF
TRBV15	-	TRBJ2-7	TRBD2	TGTGCCACCAGCAGGCCTAGCGGGAGTTCCGAGCAGTACTTC	CATSRPSGSSEQYF
TRBV9	few	TRBJ2-2	TRBD1	TGTGCCAGCAGCTGGACAGGGGAGACCGGGGAGCTGTTTTTT	CASSWTGETGELFF
TRBV5-4	-	TRBJ2-5	TRBD1	TGTGCCAGCAGCCCCTCTACAGGGGTTAAGACCCAGTACTTC	CASSPSTGVKTQYF
TRBV10-3	-	TRBJ2-3	-	TGTGCCATCAGGGGCGGGGGCACAGATACGCAGTATTTT	CAIRGGGTDTQYF
TRBV5-1	-	TRBJ2-7	-	TGCGCCAGCAGCTTGCAGGGTCAGCGAAACGAGCAGTACTTC	CASSLQGQRNEQYF
TRBV18	-	TRBJ1-3	-	TGTGCCAGCTCACCACGGGGCCTAAGGGTCTCTGGAAACACCATATATTTT	CASSPRGLRVSGNTIYF
TRBV7-9	-	TRBJ2-1	TRBD2	TGTGCCAGCAGTTGGGATACTAGCGGGACGTACAATGAGCAGTTCTTC	CASSWDTSGTYNEQFF
TRBV6-1	-	TRBJ2-5	TRBD1	TGTGCCAGCAGAGAACCGGGACAGGGGCAAGAGACCCAGTACTTC	CASREPGQGQETQYF
TRBV12-1	-	TRBJ2-1	-	TGTGCCAGCAGCTTTGAGCTAGCCGGGGAGGAGCAGTTCTTC	CASSFELAGEEQFF
TRBV6-1	-	TRBJ1-1	-	TGTGCCAGCACCGAAGGAGGGACTGAAGCTTTCTTT	CASTEGGTEAFF
TRBV4-2	-	TRBJ2-1	-	TGTGCCAGCAGCCAAGAGGGACAAAACAATGAGCAGTTCTTC	CASSQEGQNNEQFF
TRBV7-9	-	TRBJ1-2	-	TGTGCCAGCAGCTGGCCCGGTGGAGTGGACTATGGCTACACCTTC	CASSWPGGVDYGYTF
TRBV6-5	-	TRBJ2-7	-	TGTGCCAGCAGTCGACAAGAAAACTACGAGCAGTACTTC	CASSRQENYEQYF
TRBV7-2	once	TRBJ1-6	-	TGTGCCAGCAGCCCTAATGGCAGACTTAATTCACCCCTCCACTTT	CASSPNGRLNSPLHF
TRBV2	-	TRBJ2-7	TRBD1	TGTGCCAGCAGGGACAGGGCCAGCTACGAGCAGTACTTC	CASRDRASYEQYF
TRBV15	-	TRBJ2-5	-	TGTGCCACCAGATCAGGGCAGGGGACCCAGTACTTC	CATRSGQGTQYF
TRBV5-1	-	TRBJ2-7	TRBD1	TGCGCCAGCAGCACTAGGACAGGGCCCGAGCAGTACTTC	CASSTRTGPEQYF
TRBV18	-	TRBJ2-1	-	TGTGCCAGCTCACCAACAAGCGGCTCCTACAATGAGCAGTTCTTC	CASSPTSGSYNEQFF
TRBV29-1	few	TRBJ2-2	-	TGCAGCCTAAGACTGCCCAGCACCGGGGAGCTGTTTTTT	CSLRLPSTGELFF
TRBV4-2	-	TRBJ2-3	-	TGTGCCAGCAGATCGGGGTCCGGGGGACGCACAGATACGCAGTATTTT	CASRSGSGGRTDTQYF
TRBV6-1	few	TRBJ2-7	-	TGTGCCAGCAGTGAAAGCATCGCTACCTACGAGCAGTACTTC	CASSESIATYEQYF
TRBV7-2	-	TRBJ2-3	-	TGTGCCAGCAGCTTACGACTCACAGATACGCAGTATTTT	CASSLRLTDTQYF
TRBV18	-	TRBJ1-1	-	TGTGCCAGCTCACCCCCCGGCTCCGGGTTGGACACTGAAGCTTTCTTT	CASSPPGSGLDTEAFF